Listed here is a single TCR beta chain. V was pared by 9 bases and J by 4 bases, with 4 bases of the junction left unmatched. Looked up from germline, CDR1 is SEHNR and CDR2 is FQNEAQ (reference sequence). The CDR3 spans 14 residues. Generated by immunoSEQ multiplex PCR, the TCRdb table keeps only in-frame clones and is missing some. This sample yields some 70,000 clones, of which 80% to 95% are seen a single time; just over 3% belongs to the top ten. This sample was taken from a study of T cell changes during pregnancy in multiple sclerosis. Sequencing used CD8+ T cells from peripheral blood mononuclear cells, obtained in the third trimester of pregnancy. This clonotype was sampled from a female donor in good health, enrolled as a control in a pregnancy study. V gene TRBV7-9 combines with J gene TRBJ2-3; 13 nucleotides line up with TRBD2. The CDR3 loop is CASRTSGGADTQYF. The CDR3 DNA reads as TGTGCCAGTCGTACTAGCGGGGGGGCAGATACGCAGTATTTT. Using reference TRBV7-9 and TRBJ2-3 for the parts outside the CDR3, the full variable domain is DTGVSQNPRHKITKRGQNVTFRCDPISEHNRLYWYRQTLGQGPEFLTYFQNEAQLEKSRLLSDRFSAERPKGSFSTLEIQRTEQGDSAMYLCASRTSGGADTQYFGPGTRLTVL.